The text below deals with one T cell receptor beta chain. Its matching antigen is unknown. These data originate in a study of T-cell reconstitution after alpha-beta-depleted transplantation in children. Study findings and constraints: Counts and diversity of T cells one year after transplant came mostly from newly produced T cells. Reportedly, roughly two months post-transplant, alpha-beta T cells arose from several hundred expanded graft clones. The high TCRbeta diversity at day 60 in some patients came from surviving recipient T cells and thymic progenitors.

Researchers prepared the TCRbeta library using unique molecular identifiers, the study reports. TCRdb fed the PCR reads into MiXCR, producing one record per CDR3 protein. This sample has about 590,000 distinct CDR3 sequences, with 10% to 15% found just once. V lost 3 bases, J lost 5 bases, and 16 bases lay in between. The CDR3 is 15 residues long. Per the germline V gene, CDR1 is SGHTA and CDR2 is FQGNSA. This sequence joins TRBV7-2 and TRBJ2-5; D gene ambiguous. Sequences were derived from PBMCs, mostly from graft donor cells, sampled 360 days after TCRalphabeta/CD19-depleted stem cell transplant. The receptor was isolated from a male patient between 5 and 17 years old who had a stem cell transplant for acute myeloid leukemia, so the T cells may come from the graft donor. The CDR3 coding sequence is TGTGCCAGCAGCTTTCTTACCAGCCCGACTGAGACCCAGTACTTC. Protein product: CASSFLTSPTETQYF.